This TCR beta chain was sequenced during a study of cytomegalovirus exposure and HLA in healthy donors. Findings and limits, study-wide: HLA-A and HLA-B allele assignments for most subjects were reportedly predicted accurately using TCR beta sequences.

V was cut by 4 bases and J by 4 bases, with 10 bases left in between. The CDR3 spans 13 residues. Germline-derived CDR1 and CDR2 are MRHNA and SNTAGT. Primers: 60 Vbeta forward and 13 Jbeta reverse. Method: immunoSEQ multiplex PCR; TCRdb's copy keeps in-frame clones and lacks some. This table has about 150,000 clones, roughly 80% appearing once. As concerns this clone: Its matching antigen is unknown.

The TCR originated in a man aged 25 to 40 in good health and CMV-seropositive. The rearrangement joins TRBV6-4 to TRBJ2-5, with D possibly being TRBD1 (7 bases). The sequenced material came from PBMCs. CDR3 coding DNA: TGTGCCAGCAGTGGACAGGGAGGAGAGACCCAGTACTTC. Its translation: CASSGQGGETQYF.